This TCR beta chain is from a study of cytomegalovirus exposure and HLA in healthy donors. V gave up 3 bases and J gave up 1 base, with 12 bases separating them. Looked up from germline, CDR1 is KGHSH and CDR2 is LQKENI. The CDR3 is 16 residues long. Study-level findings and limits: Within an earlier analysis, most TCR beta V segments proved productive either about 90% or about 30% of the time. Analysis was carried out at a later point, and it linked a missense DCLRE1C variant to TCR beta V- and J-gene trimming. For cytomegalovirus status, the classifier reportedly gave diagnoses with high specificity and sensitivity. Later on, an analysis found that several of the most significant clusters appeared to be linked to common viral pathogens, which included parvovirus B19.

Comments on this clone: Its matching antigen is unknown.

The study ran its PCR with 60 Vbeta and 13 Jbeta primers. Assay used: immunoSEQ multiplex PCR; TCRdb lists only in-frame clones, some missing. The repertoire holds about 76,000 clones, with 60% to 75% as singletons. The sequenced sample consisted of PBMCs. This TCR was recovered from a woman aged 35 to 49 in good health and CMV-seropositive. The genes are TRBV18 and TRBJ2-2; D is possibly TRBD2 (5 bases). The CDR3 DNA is TGTGCCAGCTCACCCTTGCGGGCCATGAACACCGGGGAGCTGTTTTTT. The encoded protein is CASSPLRAMNTGELFF.